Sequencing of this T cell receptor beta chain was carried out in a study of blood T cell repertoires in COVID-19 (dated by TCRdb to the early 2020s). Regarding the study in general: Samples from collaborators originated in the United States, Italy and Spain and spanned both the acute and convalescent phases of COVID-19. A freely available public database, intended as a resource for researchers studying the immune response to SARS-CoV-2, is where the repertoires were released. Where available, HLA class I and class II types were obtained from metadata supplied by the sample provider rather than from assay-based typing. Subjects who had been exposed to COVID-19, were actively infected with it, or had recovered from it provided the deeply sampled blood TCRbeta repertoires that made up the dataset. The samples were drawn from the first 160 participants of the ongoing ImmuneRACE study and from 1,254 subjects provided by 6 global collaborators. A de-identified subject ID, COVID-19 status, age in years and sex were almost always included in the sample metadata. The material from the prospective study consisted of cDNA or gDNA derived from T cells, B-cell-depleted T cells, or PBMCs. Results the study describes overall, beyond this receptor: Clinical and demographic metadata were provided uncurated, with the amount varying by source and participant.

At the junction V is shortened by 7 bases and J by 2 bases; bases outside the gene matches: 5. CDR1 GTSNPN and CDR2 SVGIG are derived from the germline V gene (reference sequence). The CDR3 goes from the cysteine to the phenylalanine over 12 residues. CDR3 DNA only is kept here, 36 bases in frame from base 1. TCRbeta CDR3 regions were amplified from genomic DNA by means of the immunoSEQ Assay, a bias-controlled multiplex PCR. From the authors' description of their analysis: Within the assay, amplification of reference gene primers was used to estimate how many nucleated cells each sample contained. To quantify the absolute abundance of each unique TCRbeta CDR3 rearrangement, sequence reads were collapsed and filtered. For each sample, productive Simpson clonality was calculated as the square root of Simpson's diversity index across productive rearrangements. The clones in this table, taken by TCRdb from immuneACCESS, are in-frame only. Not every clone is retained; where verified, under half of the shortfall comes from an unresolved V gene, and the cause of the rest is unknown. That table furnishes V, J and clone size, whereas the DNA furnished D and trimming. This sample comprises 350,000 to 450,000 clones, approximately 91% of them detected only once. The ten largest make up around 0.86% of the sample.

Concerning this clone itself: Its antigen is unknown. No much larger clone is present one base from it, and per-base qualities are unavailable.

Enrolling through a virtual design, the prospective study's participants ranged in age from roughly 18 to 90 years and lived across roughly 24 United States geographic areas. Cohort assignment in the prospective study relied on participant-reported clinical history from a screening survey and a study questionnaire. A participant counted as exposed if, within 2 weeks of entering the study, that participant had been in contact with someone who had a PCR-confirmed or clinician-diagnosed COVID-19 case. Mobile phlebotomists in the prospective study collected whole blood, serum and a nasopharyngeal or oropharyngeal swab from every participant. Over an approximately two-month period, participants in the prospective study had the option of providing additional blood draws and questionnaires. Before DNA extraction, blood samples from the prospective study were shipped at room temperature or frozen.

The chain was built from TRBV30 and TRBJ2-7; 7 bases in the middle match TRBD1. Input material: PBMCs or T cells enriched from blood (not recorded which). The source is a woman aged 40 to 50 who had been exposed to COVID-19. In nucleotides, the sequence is TGTGCCTCTAACAGGGGACCCTACGAGCAGTACTTC. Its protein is CASNRGPYEQYF.